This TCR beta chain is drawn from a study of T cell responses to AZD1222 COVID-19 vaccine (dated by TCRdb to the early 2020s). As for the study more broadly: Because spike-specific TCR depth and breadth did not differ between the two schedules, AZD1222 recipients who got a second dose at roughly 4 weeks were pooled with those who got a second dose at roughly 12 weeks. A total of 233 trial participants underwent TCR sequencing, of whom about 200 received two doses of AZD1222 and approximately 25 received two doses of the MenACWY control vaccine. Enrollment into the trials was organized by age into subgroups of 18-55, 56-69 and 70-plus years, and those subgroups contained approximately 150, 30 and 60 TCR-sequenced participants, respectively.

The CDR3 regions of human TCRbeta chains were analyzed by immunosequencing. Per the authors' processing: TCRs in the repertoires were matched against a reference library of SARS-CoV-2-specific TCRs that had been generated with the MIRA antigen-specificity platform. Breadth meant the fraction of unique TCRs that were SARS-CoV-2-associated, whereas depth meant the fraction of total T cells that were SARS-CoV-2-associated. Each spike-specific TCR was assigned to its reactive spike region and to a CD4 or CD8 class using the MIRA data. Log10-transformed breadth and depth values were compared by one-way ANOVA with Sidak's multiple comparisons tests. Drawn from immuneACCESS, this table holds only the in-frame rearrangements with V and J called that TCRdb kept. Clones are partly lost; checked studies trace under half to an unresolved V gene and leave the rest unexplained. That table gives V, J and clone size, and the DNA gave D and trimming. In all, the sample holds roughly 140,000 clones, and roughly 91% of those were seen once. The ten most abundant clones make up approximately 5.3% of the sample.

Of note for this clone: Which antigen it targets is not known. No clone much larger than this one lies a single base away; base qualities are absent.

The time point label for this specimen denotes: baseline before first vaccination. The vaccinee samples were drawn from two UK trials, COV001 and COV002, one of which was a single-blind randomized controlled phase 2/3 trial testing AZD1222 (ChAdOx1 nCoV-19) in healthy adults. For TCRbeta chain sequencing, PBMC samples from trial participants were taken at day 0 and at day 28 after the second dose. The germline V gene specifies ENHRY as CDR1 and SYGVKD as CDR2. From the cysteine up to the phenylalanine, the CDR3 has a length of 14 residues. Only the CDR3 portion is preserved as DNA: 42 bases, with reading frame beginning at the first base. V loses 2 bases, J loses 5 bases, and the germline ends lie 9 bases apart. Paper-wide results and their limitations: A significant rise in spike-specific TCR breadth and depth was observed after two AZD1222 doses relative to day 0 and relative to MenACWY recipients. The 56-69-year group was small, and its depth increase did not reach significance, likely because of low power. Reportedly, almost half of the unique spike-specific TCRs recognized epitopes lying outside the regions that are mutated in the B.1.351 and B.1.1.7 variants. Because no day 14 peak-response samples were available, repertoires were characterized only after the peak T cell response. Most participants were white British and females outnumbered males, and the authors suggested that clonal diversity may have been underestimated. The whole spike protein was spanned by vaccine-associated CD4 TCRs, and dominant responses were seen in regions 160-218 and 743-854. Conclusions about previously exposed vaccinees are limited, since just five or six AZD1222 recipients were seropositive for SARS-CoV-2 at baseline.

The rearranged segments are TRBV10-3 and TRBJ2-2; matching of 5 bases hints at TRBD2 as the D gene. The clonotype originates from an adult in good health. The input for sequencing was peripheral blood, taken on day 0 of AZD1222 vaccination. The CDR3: CAISELLETGELFF. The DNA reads TGTGCCATCAGTGAGCTACTAGAAACCGGGGAGCTGTTTTTT.